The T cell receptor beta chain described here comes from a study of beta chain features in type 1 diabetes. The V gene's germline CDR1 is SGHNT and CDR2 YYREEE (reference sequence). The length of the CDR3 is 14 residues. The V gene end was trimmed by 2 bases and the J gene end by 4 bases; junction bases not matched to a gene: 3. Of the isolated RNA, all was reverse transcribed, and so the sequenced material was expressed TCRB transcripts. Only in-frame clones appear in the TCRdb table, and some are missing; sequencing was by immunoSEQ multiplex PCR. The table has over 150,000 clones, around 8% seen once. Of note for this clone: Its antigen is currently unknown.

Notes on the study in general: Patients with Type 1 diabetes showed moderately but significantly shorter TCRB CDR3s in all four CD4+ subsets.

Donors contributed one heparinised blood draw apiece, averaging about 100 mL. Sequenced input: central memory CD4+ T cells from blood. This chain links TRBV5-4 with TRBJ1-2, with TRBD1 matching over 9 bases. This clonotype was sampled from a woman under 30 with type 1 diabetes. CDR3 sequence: CASSFSGQGYGYTF. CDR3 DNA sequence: TGTGCCAGCAGCTTTTCGGGACAGGGCTATGGCTACACCTTC. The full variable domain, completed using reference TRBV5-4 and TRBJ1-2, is ETGVTQSPTHLIKTRGQQVTLRCSSQSGHNTVSWYQQALGQGPQFIFQYYREEENGRGNFPPRFSGLQFPNYSSELNVNALELDDSALYLCASSFSGQGYGYTFGSGTRLTVV.